This T cell receptor (beta chain) was documented in a study of beta chain features in type 1 diabetes (dated by TCRdb to the late 2010s). About the full investigation: Mean age, gender distribution, total cell number and subset yield were not different between patients and healthy donors. Regulatory and stem cell-like memory subsets were isolated from only 8 patients and roughly 8 healthy donors, whereas naive and central memory subsets came from all 30 or so donors. The study compared TCRB repertoires of sorted circulating CD4+ T cell subsets between recently diagnosed type 1 diabetes patients and matched healthy donors. A total of roughly 100,000,000 sorted cells were examined across all samples, and the number of cells per subset was strongly correlated with RNA yield.

Overall results and qualifications from the work: At VDJ recombination sites, type 1 diabetes patients had fewer insertions and more deleted nucleotides, which implies abnormalities in thymic rearrangement. Because the HLA sub-analyses included only small numbers of individuals, any influence of HLA type on TCRB rearrangement was left unresolved. Type 1 diabetes patients showed a moderate but significant shortening of TCRB CDR3 length in all four CD4+ subsets. Naive, central memory and regulatory TCRB repertoires appeared to be more similar among patients than among healthy donors. Sequencing cDNA rather than genomic DNA could over-represent highly expressing activated cells, although activation and CD3 levels did not differ between groups. PCR might favor shorter templates, but patient and control samples were amplified and corrected together, so any skew would affect both groups equally.

Trimming removed 4 bases from V and 4 bases from J, leaving 12 bases between the germline ends. CDR1 ENHRY and CDR2 SYGVKD were looked up in the germline V gene. From the cysteine up to the phenylalanine, the CDR3 has a length of 14 residues. Only the CDR3 DNA stays, 42 bases, in frame from base 1. All of the isolated RNA was reverse transcribed with the High Capacity cDNA Reverse Transcription Kit, so expressed TCRB transcripts were sequenced. Survey-depth immunoSEQ sequencing was performed on stem cell-like memory T cell samples, with an average of about 1.01 million total reads per sample. After sorted cells were lysed in RLT buffer, RNA was extracted with DNase-treated RNeasy Micro or Mini kits, with the choice depending on cell number. To prevent cross-contamination, each cell subset was processed individually, whereas patient and healthy donor samples were processed jointly. Using the immunoSEQ multiplex PCR, TCRB sequences were amplified from cDNA into 87-bp fragments spanning the CDR3 region. Amplicons were sequenced on the Illumina HiSeq platform. The authors processed their data as follows. PCR bias was corrected computationally using synthetic template baselines, and reads within Hamming distance 2 were collapsed, with unmergeable singletons discarded. Reads were aligned to IMGT to assign V, D and J genes, CDR3 length, and insertions or deletions at six rearrangement sites. Within each subset, clonotype counts were normalized to sorted cell number, after which true diversity and Gini coefficients were computed with the tcR R package. Repertoire sharing was quantified using the overlap coefficient calculated on TCRB nucleotide sequences. TCRdb holds this immuneACCESS table with in-frame rearrangements only. Some clones are missing; in checked studies, unresolved V genes explain under half, and the rest has no known cause. That table supplies the V and J calls and clone size; D and trimming were determined from the DNA. The sample records about 42,000 clones, roughly 50% of which are singletons. 0.25% to 0.3% of the sample is in the top ten clones.

Each donor gave one peripheral blood draw, approximately 100 mL on average, collected into heparinised tubes. A BD FACSAria II was used to sort naive, central memory, regulatory and stem cell-like memory CD4+ T cells with a panel that included CD45RO, CCR7, CD25, CD127, CD95 and CD27. A purity above 95% was achieved for all sorted populations. PBMCs were isolated immediately by Lymphoprep density gradient centrifugation and stained directly without culture. To minimize batch effects, samples were stained and sorted in pairs, one healthy donor with one patient per experiment. Points on this clone: No antigen is known for it. Per-base qualities were not stored, and no clone one base away is much larger.

This receptor was taken from a woman under 40 in good health. The V gene is TRBV10-3 and the J gene is TRBJ2-3, and the D gene may be TRBD2, 5 bases matching. Sequencing was performed on stem cell memory CD4+ T cells from blood. Reading the label with the study, this specimen's cell subset or site is: stem cell-like memory CD4+ T cells. The nucleotide sequence reads as follows: TGTGCCATCAGTGTGACCGAGGGCGCAGATACGCAGTATTTT. It is translated as CAISVTEGADTQYF.